This record concerns one T cell receptor (beta chain) sequence. This entry belongs to a study of technical replicates of blood from several donors. Sequenced by immunoSEQ multiplex PCR; TCRdb stores in-frame clones only, minus some. Counted here are some 80,000 clones, about 90% occurring once; the ten biggest clones make up around 0.3%. This CDR3 has 19 residues. Trimming removed 0 bases from V and 6 bases from J, with 24 bases in between. Looked up from germline, CDR1 is MGHRA and CDR2 is YSYEKL. Sequences were obtained from T cells isolated from PBMCs. The origin of this receptor is a human donor in good health. This rearrangement joins TRBV4-1 to TRBJ1-3; TRBD1 might be the D (5 bases). The CDR3 nucleotides read TGCGCCAGCAGCCAAGAAAGTTCACAGGCTCTTGGGCCGGAAAACACCATATATTTT. This encodes CASSQESSQALGPENTIYF.